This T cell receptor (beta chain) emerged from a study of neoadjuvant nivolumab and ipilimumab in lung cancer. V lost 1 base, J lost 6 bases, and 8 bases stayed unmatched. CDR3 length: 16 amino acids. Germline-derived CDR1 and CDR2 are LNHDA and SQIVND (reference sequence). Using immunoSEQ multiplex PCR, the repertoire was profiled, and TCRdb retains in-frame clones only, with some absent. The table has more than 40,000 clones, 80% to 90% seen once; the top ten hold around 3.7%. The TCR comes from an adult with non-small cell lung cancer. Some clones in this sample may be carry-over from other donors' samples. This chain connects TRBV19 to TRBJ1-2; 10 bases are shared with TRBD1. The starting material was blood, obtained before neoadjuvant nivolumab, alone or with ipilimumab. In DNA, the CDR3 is TGTGCCAGTAGTATAGGTTCCGGGACAGGGGCGGATGGCTACACCTTC. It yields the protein CASSIGSGTGADGYTF.